The 10 T cell receptor beta chains reported below all come from one sample, sequenced in a study of monozygotic twins with inflammatory bowel disease. One entry per CDR3 protein, without DNA, is what TCRdb gives after re-calling the 5' RACE reads. The table lists 400,000 to 500,000 distinct CDR3 sequences, with 2.4% in the top ten. The sample taken for sequencing was blood. These receptors were collected from a human donor with ulcerative colitis or Crohn's disease, or a healthy co-twin of an affected twin (not recorded which).

CDR3 sequence reads: CASRTPEAVTGELFF. V and J are TRBV5-1 and TRBJ2-2; TCRdb reports TRBD1, a call that lacks DNA to check it against. Per germline, CDR1 SGHRS and CDR2 YFSETQ. The CDR3 runs 15 residues.

The chain links TRBV4-1 to TRBJ2-7. The length of the CDR3 is 15 residues. The germline CDR1 and CDR2 sequences are MGHRA and YSYEKL. CDR3 residues: CASSRSLDLYYEQYF.

The J gene is TRBJ1-6, the V gene TRBV5-1. The CDR3 has 15 amino acids. Germline V lookup: CDR1 SGHRS, CDR2 YFSETQ. Here the CDR3 reads CASSPIQLENSPLHF.

The chain combines TRBV24-1 with TRBJ2-1; there is no DNA to check the TCRdb D call of TRBD2. Germline-derived CDR1 and CDR2 are KGHDR and SFDVKD. This CDR3 spans 15 amino acids. Here the CDR3 reads CATSDPGGPVNEQFF.

The CDR3 here is CASSLSSGGASEQFF. The V and J genes are TRBV5-1 and TRBJ2-1; checking the TCRdb D call of TRBD2 is not possible without DNA. Looked up from germline, CDR1 is SGHRS and CDR2 is YFSETQ. The CDR3 totals 15 residues.

The CDR3 here is CASSLGQGDNQPQHF. The chain links TRBV7-9 to TRBJ1-5; TCRdb's assignment of TRBD1 cannot be checked, as there is no DNA. The germline gives CDR1 SEHNR, CDR2 FQNEAQ (reference sequence). The CDR3 totals 15 residues.

The V gene is TRBV11-2, the J gene TRBJ1-3; TCRdb's D call, TRBD1, is unchecked because there is no DNA. From germline, CDR1 is SGHAT and CDR2 FQNNGV. This CDR3 contains 15 residues. CDR3: CASSPPGPPGNTIYF.

This sequence joins TRBV5-1 and TRBJ1-1. The CDR3 is made up of 13 amino acids. The germline V gene has CDR1 SGHRS and CDR2 YFSETQ. The CDR3 sequence is CASSLGVTTEAFF.

The gene calls are TRBV7-2 and TRBJ2-1; without DNA, the TCRdb call of TRBD2 cannot be checked. This CDR3 contains 15 residues. Germline lookup yields CDR1 SGHTA and CDR2 FQGNSA. The CDR3: CASSLEGDVYNEQFF.

The rearrangement uses TRBV11-2 and TRBJ2-3; TCRdb's D call, TRBD2, is unchecked because there is no DNA. Per the germline V gene, CDR1 is SGHAT and CDR2 is FQNNGV. This CDR3 is 19 amino acids long. The CDR3 here is CASSPKGGSPPLRKDTQYF.